This T cell receptor beta chain was recorded in a study of cytomegalovirus exposure and HLA in healthy donors. Study-level information: Of all 380 or so donors who were genotyped, roughly 85% belonged to the Caucasian-associated ancestry cluster. Whole-study findings and limits: A later analysis reportedly found fewer N-insertions in an Asian-associated ancestry cluster than the roughly 670-donor mean.

PCR used 60 Vbeta primers and 13 Jbeta primers. Assay: immunoSEQ multiplex PCR; the TCRdb copy retains only in-frame clones and omits some. The data hold roughly 130,000 clones, with 80% observed a single time. This CDR3 has 14 residues. Germline CDR1 is SGDLS and CDR2 is YYNGEE. V was pared by 3 bases and J by 2 bases, with 10 bases between. To note about this clone: Its target is unknown.

The gene calls are TRBV9 and TRBJ2-3; D is possibly TRBD2 (6 bases). Material: PBMCs. The sequence derives from a man in his forties or fifties in good health and CMV-seronegative. DNA of the CDR3: TGTGCCAGCAGCGGGGGACTCCCCACAGATACGCAGTATTTT. Encoded protein: CASSGGLPTDTQYF.